Below are 27 T cell receptor beta chains sequenced from a single sample in a study of Graves' ophthalmopathy and Graves' hyperthyroidism. Amplified TCR beta CDR3 regions were obtained using RNA transcripts as template. Amplification began with first-round RT-PCR using HTBI primers, then second-round multiplex PCR was performed. TCRdb ran MiXCR on the multiplex PCR reads and lists one entry per CDR3 protein. The repertoire consists of about 220,000 distinct CDR3 sequences, with around a fifth occurring once and the leading ten covering roughly 39%. Sequencing was carried out using peripheral blood. The receptors derive from a woman between 50 and 59 years old with Graves' ophthalmopathy.

This clonotype was recorded only once. No DNA is shown, since the ends of the CDR3 on it are uncertain; the CDR3 is the one TCRdb lists. The genes are TRBV24-1 and TRBJ2-2; TRBD1, as called in the table, went unchecked against the DNA. The CDR3 has 15 amino acids, counting both end residues. Germline V lookup: CDR1 KGHDR, CDR2 SFDVKD. CDR3 sequence: CATSDPGQGAGSCFF.

This chain uses TRBV20-1 with TRBJ2-7; TRBD2 agrees at 8 bases. This CDR3 spans 14 amino acids. Germline loops: CDR1 DFQATT, CDR2 SNEGSKA (reference sequence). J gave up 5 bases and V 4 bases, and 10 bases lay outside the gene matches. This CDR3 is CSATVGLAVHEQYF. The CDR3, as DNA: TGCAGTGCTACCGTAGGACTAGCTGTCCACGAGCAGTACTTC.

The chain links TRBV24-1 to TRBJ1-1, with D possibly TRBD1 on 5 matching bases. CDR3 size: 12 residues. Germline CDR1 KGHDR, CDR2 SFDVKD. CDR3 residues: CASTDTFTEAFF. For the CDR3, the DNA is TGTGCTAGCACGGACACCTTTACTGAAGCTTTCTTT.

Many counts were recorded for this clonotype. The V call is TRBV12-3 or TRBV12-4, the J call TRBJ1-2; possible D gene TRBD1, 6 bases. Trimming pared 6 bases from V and 6 bases from J, leaving 14 bases between. The CDR3 has 13 amino acids. The CDR3: CASRTGWIDGYTF. The CDR3 DNA reads as TGTGCCAGCAGAACAGGGTGGATTGATGGCTACACCTTC.

Ten or more counts support this clonotype. This sequence joins TRBV2 and TRBJ2-5; D is ambiguous. CDR3 length: 11 amino acids. V was cut by 8 bases and J by 5 bases, with 9 bases left in between. CDR1 is SNHLY and CDR2 is FYNNEI in the germline V gene. The CDR3 region has the DNA TGTGCCAGCGGCGTATCGGAGACCCAGTACTTC. Its protein is CASGVSETQYF.

This clonotype was detected ten times or more. The chain carries TRBV12-3 or TRBV12-4 and TRBJ1-2; 7 bases line up with TRBD1. The CDR3 runs 15 residues. The trim removed 3 bases at V and 3 bases at J, leaving 7 bases unmatched. CDR3 in amino acids: CASSFPGTEYYGYTF. The CDR3 DNA reads as TGTGCCAGCAGTTTCCCGGGGACAGAATACTATGGCTACACCTTC.

The CDR3 spells CASSEGRGGEQYF. CDR3 coding DNA: TGTGCCAGCTCGGAGGGCAGGGGAGGCGAGCAGTACTTC. The chain links TRBV18 to TRBJ2-7, with D perhaps TRBD1 or TRBD2 (6 bases each). This CDR3 comprises 13 residues. Trimming took off 6 bases at V and 6 bases at J, with 15 bases between the two ends. Germline V gives CDR1 KGHSH, CDR2 LQKENI.

This clonotype was seen repeatedly, ten times or more. This rearrangement joins TRBV5-1 to TRBJ2-7; possibly TRBD1 for D (5 bases). There are 15 residues in the CDR3. Germline V gene lookup returns CDR1 SGHRS and CDR2 YFSETQ. Deletions cut 4 bases from V and 5 bases from J, with 19 bases between. The CDR3 coding sequence is TGCGCCAGCAGCCCCGCGCTTATCCCAGGGAACGAGCAGTACTTC. Encoded protein: CASSPALIPGNEQYF.

This clonotype has ten or more counts. The CDR3 loop reads CASSYQTSGSPGELFF. The DNA of the CDR3 is TGTGCCAGCAGTTATCAGACTAGCGGGAGCCCCGGGGAGCTGTTTTTT. The gene calls are TRBV6-5 and TRBJ2-2; 12 bases are shared with TRBD2. CDR3 length equals 16 residues. Trimming removed 3 bases from V and 6 bases from J; junction bases left unmatched: 5. Germline-derived CDR1 and CDR2 are MNHEY and SVGAGI.

This clonotype showed up many times. The V gene is TRBV6-2 or TRBV6-3, the J gene TRBJ2-7; no clear D gene. Germline CDR1 MNHEY, CDR2 SVGEGT. The CDR3 spans 12 residues. V lost 7 bases and J lost 0, with 7 bases in between. CDR3 sequence reads: CASTSASYEQYF. The CDR3 nucleotides read TGTGCCAGCACAAGCGCCTCCTACGAGCAGTACTTC.

This clonotype showed up just a few times. CDR3 sequence reads: CASSEIWESRALMSNQPQHF. As DNA, the CDR3 is TGTGCCAGCAGTGAAATTTGGGAGAGCAGGGCGCTCATGAGCAATCAGCCCCAGCATTTT. J is TRBJ1-5 and V is TRBV2; a weak D match, TRBD1 (5 bases). Trimming left V 2 bases short and J 1 base short, with 24 bases between. Germline CDR1 is SNHLY and CDR2 is FYNNEI. This CDR3 comprises 20 residues.

This clonotype was seen only a few times. This may be a read error: a much more frequent sequence differs by one nucleotide. This chain uses TRBV7-2 with TRBJ1-2, with D uncertain. V gave up 5 bases and J gave up 7 bases, with 20 bases separating them. Germline assignment: CDR1 SGHTA and CDR2 FQGNSA. The CDR3 contains 15 residues. The CDR3 DNA reads TGTGCCAGCAGCCCACGCGCGGTCCTCCCCCGTGGCTACACCTTC. This gives the protein CASSPRAVLPRGYTF.

V gene TRBV11-1 combines with J gene TRBJ2-5; 7 bases are a match to TRBD2. Germline V gene data show CDR1 as SGHAT and CDR2 as FQDESV (reference sequence). The junction had 23 bases not matched to a gene; V was cut back by 6 bases and J by 1 base. This CDR3 spans 20 amino acids. The CDR3 DNA reads as TGTGCCAGCAGAACAAACGCAGCGGGATCATCTGCCCGGCGCCAAGAGACCCAGTACTTC. Amino acid sequence: CASRTNAAGSSARRQETQYF.

This clonotype was recorded many times. This sequence joins TRBV2 and TRBJ1-6; 10 bases are shared with TRBD1. V gave up 6 bases and J gave up 6 bases; unmatched junction bases: 2. Per germline, CDR1 SNHLY and CDR2 FYNNEI. This CDR3 spans 14 amino acids. The CDR3 loop is CASRTGGLNSPLHF. CDR3 DNA sequence: TGTGCCAGCAGGACAGGGGGCCTTAATTCACCCCTCCACTTT.

At least ten counts were recorded for this clonotype. J is TRBJ2-7 and V is TRBV27; D remains ambiguous. The V gene's germline CDR1 is MNHEY and CDR2 SMNVEV (reference sequence). CDR3 length: 10 amino acids. V was cut by 8 bases and J by 8 bases, with 10 bases left in between. CDR3 DNA sequence: TGTGCCAGCGGCCACCCCCAGCAGTACTTC. As protein: CASGHPQQYF.

This clonotype was counted at least ten times. The chain is built from TRBV28 and TRBJ2-7; no firm D call. The CDR3 has 17 residues. V dropped 2 bases and J dropped 2 bases, with 19 bases sitting between them. The germline V gene has CDR1 MDHEN and CDR2 SYDVKM. CDR3 coding DNA: TGTGCCAGCAGTTTACCAACCGACGGATTTACAACCTACGAGCAGTACTTC. Translation: CASSLPTDGFTTYEQYF.

The rearrangement uses TRBV20-1 and TRBJ2-7; the match to TRBD1 covers 7 bases. V trimming: 0 bases; J trimming: 2 bases; junction bases outside the gene matches: 16. Germline CDR1 and CDR2: DFQATT and SNEGSKA (reference sequence). This CDR3 is 18 amino acids long. The CDR3: CSARDVSLRTGDPYEQYF. In DNA, the CDR3 is TGCAGTGCTAGAGATGTTTCCCTAAGAACAGGGGACCCCTACGAGCAGTACTTC.

This clonotype was picked up many times. The chain employs TRBV27 and TRBJ2-7, with TRBD1 identical over 8 bases. Germline CDR1 MNHEY, CDR2 SMNVEV (reference sequence). J lost 5 bases, V lost 5 bases, and 11 bases had no gene match. The CDR3 runs to 15 residues. In nucleotides, the CDR3 is TGTGCCAGCAGTCCAAGGACAGGGCCGGAGGACGAGCAGTACTTC. Its translation: CASSPRTGPEDEQYF.

This clonotype was observed many times. J is TRBJ1-6 and V is TRBV30, with 9 bases identical to TRBD1. V lost 4 bases, J lost 7 bases, and 8 bases stayed unmatched. There are 15 residues in the CDR3. CDR1 is GTSNPN, CDR2 SVGIG, per germline (reference sequence). The CDR3 loop reads CAWTLRTGVNSPLHF. Written as DNA, the CDR3 is TGTGCCTGGACCCTGCGGACAGGGGTAAATTCACCCCTCCACTTT. Looking up the rest from reference TRBV30 and TRBJ1-6 gives the full variable domain: SQTIHQWPATLVQPVGSPLSLECTVEGTSNPNLYWYRQAAGRGLQLLFYSVGIGQISSEVPQNLSASRPQDRQFILSSKKLLLSDSGFYLCAWTLRTGVNSPLHFGNGTRLTVT.

This clonotype turned up a few times. V and J are TRBV6-1 and TRBJ2-7, with 7 bases aligning to TRBD1. CDR3 size: 14 residues. The ends lost 6 bases at V and 4 bases at J; junction bases unmatched: 9. The germline gives CDR1 MNHNS, CDR2 SASEGT. CDR3 amino acids: CASSEPGQKYEQYF. The CDR3 bases are TGTGCCAGCAGCGAGCCGGGACAGAAATACGAGCAGTACTTC.

This clonotype was observed at least ten times. V and J are TRBV6-1 and TRBJ2-7, with 8 bases that match TRBD1. The germline V gene has CDR1 MNHNS and CDR2 SASEGT. CDR3 length: 15 amino acids. The junction had 11 bases not matched to a gene; V was cut back by 7 bases and J by 3 bases. CDR3 sequence: CASTPLLQGVYEQYF. In nucleotides, the CDR3 is TGTGCCAGCACCCCCCTGCTACAGGGGGTCTACGAGCAGTACTTC.

This clonotype has ten or more counts. This rearrangement joins TRBV25-1 to TRBJ2-6, with D hard to call. V was pared by 1 base and J by 4 bases, with 11 bases between. Germline loops: CDR1 MGHDK, CDR2 SYGVNS. This CDR3 contains 16 residues. CDR3 region: CASSESGVRGANVLTF. The CDR3 coding sequence is TGTGCCAGCAGTGAATCTGGGGTGAGAGGGGCCAACGTCCTGACTTTC.

The chain joins TRBV5-1 to TRBJ1-2; no reliable D call. Deletions cut 3 bases from V and 4 bases from J, with 16 bases between. This CDR3 has 15 amino acids. Per the germline V gene, CDR1 is SGHRS and CDR2 is YFSETQ. Here the CDR3 reads CASSSDGARSYGYTF. As DNA, the CDR3 is TGCGCCAGCAGCTCTGACGGTGCTAGATCCTATGGCTACACCTTC.

This clonotype was seen repeatedly, ten times or more. The chain is built from TRBV25-1 and TRBJ2-7; D is undetermined. Germline-derived CDR1 and CDR2 are MGHDK and SYGVNS. The CDR3 sequence is 12 residues long. Trimming stripped 0 bases from V and 3 bases from J, with 3 bases between. The CDR3, as DNA: TGTGCCAGCAGTGAATATGGCTACGAGCAGTACTTC. Translated, it gives CASSEYGYEQYF.

This clonotype occurred many times. V and J are TRBV6-1 and TRBJ2-5, with D perhaps TRBD2 (6 bases). The CDR3 is 12 residues long. Trimming shortened V by 4 bases and J by 5 bases, and 8 bases separated the two germline ends. Looked up from germline, CDR1 is MNHNS and CDR2 is SASEGT. The CDR3 here is CASSGEVETQYF. The CDR3 DNA sequence: TGTGCCAGCAGTGGGGAGGTGGAGACCCAGTACTTC.

The chain employs TRBV12-3 or TRBV12-4 and TRBJ1-1; D is uncertain. V was cut by 0 bases and J by 6 bases, with 14 bases left in between. The CDR3 spans 15 residues. The CDR3 DNA sequence: TGTGCCAGCAGTTTAGCTGTGGATTTCGGGTCTGAAGCTTTCTTT. Translated, it gives CASSLAVDFGSEAFF.

This clonotype was observed many times. This chain joins TRBV5-1 and TRBJ2-2, with 8 bases that match TRBD1. With 5 bases clipped from V and 2 bases from J, the junction kept 11 bases outside the gene matches. The CDR3 sequence is 17 residues long. Looked up from germline, CDR1 is SGHRS and CDR2 is YFSETQ. The CDR3 sequence: CASSPGGLLLNTGELFF. The CDR3 DNA reads as TGCGCCAGCAGTCCAGGGGGCCTCCTACTAAACACCGGGGAGCTGTTTTTT.